This TCR beta chain was profiled in a study of OX40 agonist ivuxolimab in advanced cancers. Study overall: Melanoma, hepatocellular carcinoma, head and neck or renal cell cancer occurred in dose-escalation patients. Three patients got partial responses; one had hepatocellular carcinoma and two had cutaneous melanoma.

Trimming shortened V by 5 bases and J by 2 bases, and 16 bases separated the two germline ends. Germline CDR1 and CDR2: SGHTA and FQGNSA. The CDR3 extends over 15 amino acids. The method was immunoSEQ multiplex PCR; TCRdb's version includes in-frame clones alone and lacks a portion of them. The sample holds roughly 86,000 clones, around nine tenths seen once. The sequences come from CD4+ or CD8+ T cells sorted from blood, collected in a trial of the OX40 agonist ivuxolimab. The chain uses TRBV7-2 and TRBJ2-7; D ambiguous. This receptor was obtained from an adult with an advanced solid tumor such as melanoma, head and neck, liver or kidney cancer. CDR3 in DNA: TGTGCCAGCAGCCTTGATGTGATACCGACCTACGAGCAGTACTTC. Protein sequence: CASSLDVIPTYEQYF.